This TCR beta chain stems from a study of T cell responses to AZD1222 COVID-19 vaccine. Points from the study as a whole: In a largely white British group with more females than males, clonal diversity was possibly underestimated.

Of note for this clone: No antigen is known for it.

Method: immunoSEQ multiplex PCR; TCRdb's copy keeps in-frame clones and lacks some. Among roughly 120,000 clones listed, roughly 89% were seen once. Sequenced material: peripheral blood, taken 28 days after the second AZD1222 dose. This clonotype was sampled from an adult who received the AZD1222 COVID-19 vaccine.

DNA of the CDR3: TGTGCCAGTGGGGCGGCAGGCCTAGAAAATGAAAAACTGTTTTTT. This gives the protein CASGAAGLENEKLFF. V is TRBV5-8 and J is TRBJ1-4, with a tentative D call TRBD1 (5 bases). V lost 8 bases and J 5 bases, leaving 19 bases between the germline ends. The germline gives CDR1 SGHTS, CDR2 YDEGEE. The CDR3 has 15 amino acids.